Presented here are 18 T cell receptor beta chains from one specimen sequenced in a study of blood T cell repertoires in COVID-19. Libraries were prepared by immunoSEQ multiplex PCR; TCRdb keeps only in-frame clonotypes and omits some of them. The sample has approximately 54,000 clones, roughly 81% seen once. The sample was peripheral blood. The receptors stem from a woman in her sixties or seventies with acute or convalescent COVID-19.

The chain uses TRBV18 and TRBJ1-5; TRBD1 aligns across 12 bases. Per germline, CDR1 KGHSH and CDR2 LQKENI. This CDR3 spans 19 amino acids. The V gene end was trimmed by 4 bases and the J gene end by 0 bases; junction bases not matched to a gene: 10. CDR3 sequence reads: CASSQNRDRGQGSNQPQHF. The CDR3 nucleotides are TGTGCCAGCTCACAAAACCGGGACAGGGGGCAAGGTAGCAATCAGCCCCAGCATTTT. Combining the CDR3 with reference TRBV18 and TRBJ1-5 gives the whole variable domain NAGVMQNPRHLVRRRGQEARLRCSPMKGHSHVYWYRQLPEEGLKFMVYLQKENIIDESGMPKERFSAEFPKEGPSILRIQQVVRGDSAAYFCASSQNRDRGQGSNQPQHFGDGTRLSIL.

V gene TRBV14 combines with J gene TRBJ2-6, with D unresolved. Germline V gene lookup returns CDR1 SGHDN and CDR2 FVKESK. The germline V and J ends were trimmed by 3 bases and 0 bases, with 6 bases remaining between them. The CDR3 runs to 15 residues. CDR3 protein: CASSHLNSGANVLTF. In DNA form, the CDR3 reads TGTGCCAGCAGCCATTTAAACTCTGGGGCCAACGTCCTGACTTTC.

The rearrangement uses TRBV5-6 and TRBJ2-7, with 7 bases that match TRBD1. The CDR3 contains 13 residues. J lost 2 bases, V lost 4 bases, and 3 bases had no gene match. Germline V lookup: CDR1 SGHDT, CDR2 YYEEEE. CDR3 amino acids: CASSPGQTYEQYF. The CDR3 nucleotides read TGTGCCAGCAGCCCGGGACAGACCTACGAGCAGTACTTC.

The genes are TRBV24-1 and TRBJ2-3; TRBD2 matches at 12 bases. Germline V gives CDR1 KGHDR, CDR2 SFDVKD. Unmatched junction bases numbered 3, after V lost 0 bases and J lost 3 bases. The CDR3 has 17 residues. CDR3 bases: TGTGCCACCAGTGATTTGCAAGGGACTAGCGGGACAGATACGCAGTATTTT. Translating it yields CATSDLQGTSGTDTQYF.

This CDR3 is CASSVQGLFSYEQYF. In DNA, the CDR3 is TGTGCCAGCAGCGTACAGGGACTGTTCTCCTACGAGCAGTACTTC. The rearrangement links TRBV9 to TRBJ2-7; D may be TRBD2 (6 bases). This CDR3 has 15 residues. From germline, CDR1 is SGDLS and CDR2 YYNGEE. The V gene lost 1 base and the J gene lost 0 bases, with 11 bases spanning the gap.

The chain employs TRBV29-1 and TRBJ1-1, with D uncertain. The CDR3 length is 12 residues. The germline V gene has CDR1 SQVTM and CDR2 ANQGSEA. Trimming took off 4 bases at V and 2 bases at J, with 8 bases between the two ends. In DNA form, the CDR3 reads TGCAGCGTTGGACACCGAAACACTGAAGCTTTCTTT. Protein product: CSVGHRNTEAFF.

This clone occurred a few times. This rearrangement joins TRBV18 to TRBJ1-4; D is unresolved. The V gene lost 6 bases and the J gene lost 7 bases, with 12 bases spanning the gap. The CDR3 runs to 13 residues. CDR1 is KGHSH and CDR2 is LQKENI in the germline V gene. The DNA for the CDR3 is TGTGCCAGCTCCCCCGGGTTGAGTGAAAAACTGTTTTTT. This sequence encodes CASSPGLSEKLFF.

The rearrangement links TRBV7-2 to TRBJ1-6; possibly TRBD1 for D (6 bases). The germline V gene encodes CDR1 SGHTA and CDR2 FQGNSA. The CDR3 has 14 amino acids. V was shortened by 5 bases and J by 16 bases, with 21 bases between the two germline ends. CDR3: CASSLDSRMRKLHF. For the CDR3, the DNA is TGTGCCAGCAGCCTGGACAGCCGCATGCGGAAACTCCACTTT.

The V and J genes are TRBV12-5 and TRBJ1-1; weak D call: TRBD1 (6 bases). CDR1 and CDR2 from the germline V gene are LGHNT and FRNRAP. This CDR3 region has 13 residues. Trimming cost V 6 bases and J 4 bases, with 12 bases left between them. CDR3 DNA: TGTGCTAGTGGCCGCACAGGGTCCACTGAAGCTTTCTTT. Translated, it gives CASGRTGSTEAFF.

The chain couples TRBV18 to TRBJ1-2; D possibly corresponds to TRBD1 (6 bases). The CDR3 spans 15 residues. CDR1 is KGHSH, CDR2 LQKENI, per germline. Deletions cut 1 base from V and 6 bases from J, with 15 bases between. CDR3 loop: CASSPRSTGNHGYTF. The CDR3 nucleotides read TGTGCCAGCTCACCACGGAGTACAGGGAATCATGGCTACACCTTC.

CDR3 sequence: CASSQMGHGNSPLHF. The CDR3 DNA reads as TGTGCCAGCAGCCAAATGGGACATGGGAATTCACCCCTCCACTTT. The chain employs TRBV3-1 (or the pseudogene TRBV3-2) and TRBJ1-6, with D possibly matching TRBD1 (6 bases). V gave up 2 bases and J gave up 7 bases, with 12 bases separating them. Germline V gene sequence: CDR1 LGHDT, CDR2 YNNKEL (reference sequence). The CDR3 contains 15 residues.

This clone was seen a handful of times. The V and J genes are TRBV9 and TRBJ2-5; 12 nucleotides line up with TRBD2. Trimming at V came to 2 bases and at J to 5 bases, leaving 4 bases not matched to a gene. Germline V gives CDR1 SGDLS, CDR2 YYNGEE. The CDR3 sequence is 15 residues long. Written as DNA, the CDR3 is TGTGCCAGCAGCGTGCTAGCGGGGGGGCATGAGACCCAGTACTTC. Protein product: CASSVLAGGHETQYF.

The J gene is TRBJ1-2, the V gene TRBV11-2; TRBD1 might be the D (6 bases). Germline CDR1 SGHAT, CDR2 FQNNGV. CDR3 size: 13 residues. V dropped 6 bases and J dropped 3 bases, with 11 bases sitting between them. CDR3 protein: CASSSTGYYGYTF. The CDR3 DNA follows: TGTGCCAGCAGTTCAACAGGGTACTATGGCTACACCTTC.

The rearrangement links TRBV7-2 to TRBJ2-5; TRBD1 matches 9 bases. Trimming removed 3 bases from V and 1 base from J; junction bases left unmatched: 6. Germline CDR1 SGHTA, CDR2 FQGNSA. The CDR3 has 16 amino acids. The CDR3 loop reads CASSLGQGGAQETQYF. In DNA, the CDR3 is TGTGCCAGCAGCTTGGGACAGGGAGGGGCCCAAGAGACCCAGTACTTC.

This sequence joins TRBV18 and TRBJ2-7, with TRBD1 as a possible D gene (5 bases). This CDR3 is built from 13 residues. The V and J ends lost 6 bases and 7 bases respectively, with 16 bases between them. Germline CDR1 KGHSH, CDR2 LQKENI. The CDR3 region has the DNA TGTGCCAGCTCCCCCAGGGATTTGGGGGAGCAGTACTTC. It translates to CASSPRDLGEQYF.

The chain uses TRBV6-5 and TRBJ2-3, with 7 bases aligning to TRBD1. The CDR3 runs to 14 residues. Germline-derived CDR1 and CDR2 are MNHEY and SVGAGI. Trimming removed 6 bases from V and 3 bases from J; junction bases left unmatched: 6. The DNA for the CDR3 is TGTGCCAGCAGCTTAGGGGGCTTAACAGATACGCAGTATTTT. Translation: CASSLGGLTDTQYF.

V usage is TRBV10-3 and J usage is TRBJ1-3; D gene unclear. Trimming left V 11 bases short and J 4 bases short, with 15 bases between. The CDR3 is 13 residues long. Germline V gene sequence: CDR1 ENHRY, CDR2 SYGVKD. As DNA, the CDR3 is TGTGCCTCTTCGTTTAATGAGGGAAACACCATATATTTT. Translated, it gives CASSFNEGNTIYF.

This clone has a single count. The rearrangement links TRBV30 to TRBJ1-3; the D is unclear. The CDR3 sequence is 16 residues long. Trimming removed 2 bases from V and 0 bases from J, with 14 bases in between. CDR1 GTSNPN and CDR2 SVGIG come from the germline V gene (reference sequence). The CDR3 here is CAWSNGPTFSGNTIYF. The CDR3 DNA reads TGTGCCTGGAGTAATGGCCCCACCTTCTCTGGAAACACCATATATTTT.